The 9 T cell receptor beta chains below come from one sample, sequenced in a study of blood T cell repertoires in COVID-19. Measured with immunoSEQ multiplex PCR; TCRdb has only the in-frame clones, and not every one. Of approximately 79,000 clones detected, around 83% appear once; the ten largest clones hold around 20%. Material for sequencing was peripheral blood. The receptors shown here come from a woman aged 50 to 60 with acute or convalescent COVID-19.

This clone occurred a few times. This chain joins TRBV11-2 and TRBJ1-2; possibly TRBD1 for D (6 bases). The germline V gene encodes CDR1 SGHAT and CDR2 FQNNGV. Trimming shortened V by 5 bases and J by 7 bases, and 14 bases separated the two germline ends. The CDR3 covers 13 residues. The CDR3 sequence is CASSETGPGGYTF. CDR3 sequence (DNA): TGTGCCAGCAGCGAGACAGGACCGGGTGGCTACACCTTC.

The rearrangement links TRBV19 to TRBJ1-5; 9 bases fit TRBD1. The germline CDR1 and CDR2 sequences are LNHDA and SQIVND (reference sequence). The CDR3 totals 17 residues. The V gene end was trimmed by 8 bases and the J gene end by 1 base; junction bases not matched to a gene: 12. The CDR3 DNA reads as TGTGCCAGTGAAGCCGGGACAGGGAAGGGAAGCAATCAGCCCCAGCATTTT. Translated, it gives CASEAGTGKGSNQPQHF.

This chain connects TRBV2 to TRBJ2-1, with 10 bases fitting TRBD1. With 9 bases clipped from V and 5 bases from J, the junction kept 7 bases outside the gene matches. The V gene's germline CDR1 is SNHLY and CDR2 FYNNEI. This CDR3 spans 14 amino acids. The CDR3, as DNA: TGTGCCAGACGTGCCGGGACAGGGGACAATGAGCAGTTCTTC. Its translation: CARRAGTGDNEQFF.

The rearrangement links TRBV2 to TRBJ2-7, with 9 bases fitting TRBD2. The CDR3 has 15 amino acids. CDR1 is SNHLY, CDR2 FYNNEI, per germline. The V segment lost 5 bases and the J segment 6 bases; nucleotides outside the gene matches: 11. The CDR3 is CASSSAAGGSPEQYF. CDR3 nucleotides: TGTGCCAGCAGTTCTGCAGCGGGAGGTTCCCCCGAGCAGTACTTC.

The genes are TRBV28 and TRBJ2-7; D is possibly TRBD2 (6 bases). Germline values: CDR1 MDHEN, CDR2 SYDVKM. This CDR3 contains 16 residues. V dropped 7 bases and J dropped 2 bases, with 21 bases sitting between them. Here the CDR3 DNA reads TGTGCCAGCAATTTTAGGCAAGGGAGGTCGGCCTACGAGCAGTACTTC. It specifies CASNFRQGRSAYEQYF. Full variable domain (remainder filled in from reference TRBV28 and TRBJ2-7): DVKVTQSSRYLVKRTGEKVFLECVQDMDHENMFWYRQDPGLGLRLIYFSYDVKMKEKGDIPEGYSVSREKKERFSLILESASTNQTSMYLCASNFRQGRSAYEQYFGPGTRLTVT.

This chain joins TRBV19 and TRBJ2-7; D is unclear. Trimming cost V 5 bases and J 2 bases, with 22 bases left between them. Germline CDR1 LNHDA, CDR2 SQIVND (reference sequence). This CDR3 region has 17 residues. In nucleotides, the CDR3 is TGTGCCAGTAGTCCCAATCCCCCTTTTAACCCTACCTACGAGCAGTACTTC. It codes for CASSPNPPFNPTYEQYF.

The rearrangement joins TRBV30 to TRBJ1-1; D call uncertain. This CDR3 has 13 amino acids. CDR1 and CDR2 from the germline V gene are GTSNPN and SVGIG (reference sequence). Trimming shortened V by 0 bases and J by 1 base, and 6 bases separated the two germline ends. CDR3 coding DNA: TGTGCCTGGAGTGTACGCGGGAACACTGAAGCTTTCTTT. Protein sequence: CAWSVRGNTEAFF.

In its sample, this clone was seen once. The rearrangement links TRBV6-6 to TRBJ2-7; 11 nucleotides agree with TRBD1. CDR3 length: 15 amino acids. The ends lost 0 bases at V and 5 bases at J; junction bases unmatched: 3. The germline gives CDR1 MNHNY, CDR2 SVGAGI (reference sequence). CDR3 in amino acids: CASSYSGQGVNEQYF. CDR3 nucleotides: TGTGCCAGCAGTTACTCGGGACAGGGGGTAAACGAGCAGTACTTC.

The V gene is TRBV12-5, the J gene TRBJ2-5; 12 nucleotides match TRBD2. Germline CDR1 is LGHNT and CDR2 is FRNRAP. V lost 4 bases and J lost 4; bases outside the gene matches: 4. The CDR3 loop spans 15 amino acids. CDR3 sequence reads: CASGSPTSGGETQYF. The CDR3 nucleotides are TGTGCTAGTGGTTCCCCGACTAGCGGGGGAGAGACCCAGTACTTC.